This entry lists 21 T cell receptor beta chains sequenced from one sample in a study of blood T cell repertoires in COVID-19. Profiling relied on immunoSEQ multiplex PCR, and the TCRdb table lists in-frame clones only, not all of them. This table has under 300,000 clones, around 81% appearing once. The source material was peripheral blood. The receptors were sampled from a woman in her sixties with active or convalescent COVID-19.

The V gene is TRBV11-3, the J gene TRBJ2-2, with no clear D. Trimming shortened V by 3 bases and J by 6 bases, and 8 bases separated the two germline ends. The CDR3 has 13 amino acids. Germline V lookup: CDR1 SGHNT, CDR2 YENEEA. The CDR3 sequence: CASSFRLAGELFF. The CDR3 DNA reads as TGTGCCAGCAGCTTTCGGCTAGCCGGGGAGCTGTTTTTT. The full variable domain, completed using reference TRBV11-3 and TRBJ2-2, is EAGVVQSPRYKIIEKKQPVAFWCNPISGHNTLYWYLQNLGQGPELLIRYENEEAVDDSQLPKDRFSAERLKGVDSTLKIQPAELGDSAVYLCASSFRLAGELFFGEGSRLTVL.

The chain links TRBV2 to TRBJ1-6, with D perhaps matching TRBD1 (6 bases). Between the trimmed V and J ends, which lost 5 bases and 7 bases, there was a span of 9 bases. The CDR3 covers 13 residues. Germline lookup yields CDR1 SNHLY and CDR2 FYNNEI. The CDR3 loop reads CASSRGLNSPLHF. In DNA, the CDR3 is TGTGCCAGCAGTAGGGGGTTAAATTCACCCCTCCACTTT.

The chain has TRBV11-2 and TRBJ1-1; 7 bases are shared with TRBD1. The germline V gene encodes CDR1 SGHAT and CDR2 FQNNGV. V dropped 2 bases and J dropped 3; count of bases not matched to a gene: 6. This CDR3 has 15 amino acids. The CDR3 reads CASSLTGTAYTEAFF. DNA for the CDR3: TGTGCCAGCAGCTTAACCGGGACAGCTTACACTGAAGCTTTCTTT.

The rearrangement joins TRBV5-4 to TRBJ2-3; 8 bases align to TRBD2. The CDR3 is made up of 16 amino acids. V was clipped by 0 bases and J by 4 bases; unmatched bases: 7. Germline values: CDR1 SGHNT, CDR2 YYREEE (reference sequence). CDR3 residues: CASSLDGLAGSDTQYF. CDR3 in DNA: TGTGCCAGCAGCTTGGATGGTCTAGCGGGTTCAGATACGCAGTATTTT.

The V call is TRBV9, the J call TRBJ1-1; 12 bases map to TRBD1. Looked up from germline, CDR1 is SGDLS and CDR2 is YYNGEE. V dropped 0 bases and J dropped 5; count of bases not matched to a gene: 11. The CDR3 extends over 18 amino acids. For the CDR3, the DNA is TGTGCCAGCAGCGTAGGGTCGGGACAGGGGGCTGTTGAGACTGAAGCTTTCTTT. Translating gives CASSVGSGQGAVETEAFF.

The V and J genes are TRBV19 and TRBJ2-7, with 7 bases aligning to TRBD1. With 6 bases clipped from V and 0 bases from J, the junction kept 11 bases outside the gene matches. Germline V CDR1 and CDR2: LNHDA, SQIVND (reference sequence). The CDR3 totals 16 residues. The DNA for the CDR3 is TGTGCCAGTAGCCCAGGAGGCAGGGGGATCTCCTACGAGCAGTACTTC. The encoded protein is CASSPGGRGISYEQYF.

CDR3 nucleotides: TGTGCCAGCAGCTTGGGGGGGACAGGAACGGGCTACACCTTC. Translating it yields CASSLGGTGTGYTF. The chain joins TRBV5-6 to TRBJ1-2, with 8 bases lining up with TRBD1. Unmatched junction bases numbered 6, after V lost 0 bases and J lost 8 bases. CDR1 and CDR2 (germline): SGHDT, YYEEEE. The CDR3 runs to 14 residues. The full variable domain, its missing parts supplied by reference TRBV5-6 and TRBJ1-2, is DAGVTQSPTHLIKTRGQQVTLRCSPKSGHDTVSWYQQALGQGPQFIFQYYEEEERQRGNFPDRFSGHQFPNYSSELNVNALLLGDSALYLCASSLGGTGTGYTFGSGTRLTVV.

This clone was picked up one time. The rearrangement links TRBV5-1 to TRBJ1-4; 7 bases align to TRBD1. J lost 6 bases, V lost 2 bases, and 7 bases had no gene match. From germline, CDR1 is SGHRS and CDR2 YFSETQ. This CDR3 region has 15 residues. The CDR3 spells CASSLTGDGDEKLFF. CDR3 sequence (DNA): TGCGCCAGCAGCTTAACAGGGGACGGCGATGAAAAACTGTTTTTT.

This chain uses TRBV6-6 with TRBJ2-3, with 10 bases fitting TRBD2. Germline V CDR1 and CDR2: MNHNY, SVGAGI (reference sequence). The CDR3 is 16 amino acids. After removal of 5 bases from V and 1 base from J, the junction contained 6 bases not matched to a gene. CDR3 DNA sequence: TGTGCCAGCAGTCGAGGACTAGCGGACCGCACAGATACGCAGTATTTT. As protein: CASSRGLADRTDTQYF.

The chain uses TRBV3-1 (or the pseudogene TRBV3-2) and TRBJ1-5; TRBD1 matches at 9 bases. V was clipped by 4 bases and J by 5 bases; unmatched bases: 3. The CDR3 is 14 residues long. Per the germline V gene, CDR1 is LGHDT and CDR2 is YNNKEL (reference sequence). For the CDR3, the DNA is TGTGCCAGCAGCCCCGGGACAGGGTATCAGCCCCAGCATTTT. This translates into CASSPGTGYQPQHF.

This chain uses TRBV10-3 with TRBJ2-2, with 8 positions matching TRBD2. The V gene's germline CDR1 is ENHRY and CDR2 SYGVKD. The CDR3 contains 14 residues. The J segment lost 4 bases and the V segment lost 8 bases, leaving 6 bases of the junction unmatched. CDR3 region: CAIGAGGSTGELFF. Here the CDR3 DNA reads TGTGCCATCGGGGCGGGGGGCAGCACCGGGGAGCTGTTTTTT.

The genes are TRBV11-3 and TRBJ2-7; D gene unclear. CDR1 and CDR2 (germline): SGHNT, YENEEA. The V gene lost 8 bases and the J gene lost 4 bases, with 12 bases spanning the gap. The CDR3 is 12 residues long. CDR3 sequence reads: CASGVVGYEQYF. DNA of the CDR3: TGTGCCAGCGGAGTAGTAGGATACGAGCAGTACTTC.

This clone has just one count. J is TRBJ2-7 and V is TRBV12-5; 10 bases line up with TRBD1. Per the germline V gene, CDR1 is LGHNT and CDR2 is FRNRAP. Trimming at V came to 6 bases and at J to 5 bases, leaving 13 bases not matched to a gene. The CDR3 extends over 16 amino acids. CDR3 nucleotide sequence: TGTGCTAGTGGGGCGGCCCCGGGACAGGGGTTCCACGAGCAGTACTTC. Residues: CASGAAPGQGFHEQYF.

The gene calls are TRBV11-1 and TRBJ2-3; TRBD2 is a possible D gene (6 bases). V was trimmed by 0 bases and J by 2 bases, leaving 12 bases between them. The length of the CDR3 is 16 residues. Germline V lookup: CDR1 SGHAT, CDR2 FQDESV (reference sequence). CDR3 in amino acids: CASSLALSGTTDTQYF. CDR3 nucleotide sequence: TGTGCCAGCAGCTTAGCGCTTAGCGGAACCACAGATACGCAGTATTTT. The complete variable domain, with remaining parts taken from reference TRBV11-1 and TRBJ2-3, reads EAEVAQSPRYKITEKSQAVAFWCDPISGHATLYWYRQILGQGPELLVQFQDESVVDDSQLPKDRFSAERLKGVDSTLKIQPAELGDSAMYLCASSLALSGTTDTQYFGPGTRLTVL.

The genes are TRBV2 and TRBJ2-7; 10 bases match TRBD2. Germline V gene sequence: CDR1 SNHLY, CDR2 FYNNEI. The V and J ends lost 6 bases and 4 bases, in that order; junction bases with no gene match: 12. The CDR3 spans 16 residues. The CDR3 coding sequence is TGTGCCAGCAGCCTACTAGCGGGAAGACACAAGTACGAGCAGTACTTC. This sequence encodes CASSLLAGRHKYEQYF.

The chain combines TRBV15 with TRBJ1-1; D possibly corresponds to TRBD1 (5 bases). The CDR3 has 13 amino acids. Germline-derived CDR1 and CDR2 are LNHNV and YYDKDF (reference sequence). Trimming pared 7 bases from V and 3 bases from J, leaving 12 bases between. CDR3 sequence (DNA): TGTGCCACCACAAGACAGACGTACACTGAAGCTTTCTTT. It is translated as CATTRQTYTEAFF.

This chain joins TRBV11-3 and TRBJ2-2; the D gene is possibly TRBD1 (5 bases). V was shortened by 2 bases and J by 5 bases, with 9 bases between the two germline ends. The CDR3 consists of 14 residues. From germline, CDR1 is SGHNT and CDR2 YENEEA. CDR3 sequence reads: CASSLQGRTGELFF. The CDR3 DNA reads as TGTGCCAGCAGCTTACAGGGAAGAACCGGGGAGCTGTTTTTT.

The chain links TRBV6-1 to TRBJ1-3, with D unresolved. CDR3 size: 16 residues. The germline CDR1 and CDR2 sequences are MNHNS and SASEGT. V was pared by 4 bases and J by 4 bases, with 17 bases between. The DNA for the CDR3 is TGTGCCAGCAGTGCTCGTGGGAGTGGGGTCGGAAACACCATATATTTT. Translated, it gives CASSARGSGVGNTIYF.

The chain recombines TRBV11-2 with TRBJ1-2, with 9 nucleotides matching TRBD1. The germline CDR1 and CDR2 sequences are SGHAT and FQNNGV. The CDR3 spans 14 residues. The junction had 7 bases not matched to a gene; V was cut back by 4 bases and J by 7 bases. CDR3 sequence (DNA): TGTGCCAGCAGCTCAAACAGGGGGCGCAGTGGCTACACCTTC. Protein sequence: CASSSNRGRSGYTF.

This clone is a singleton in its sample. This rearrangement joins TRBV7-2 to TRBJ2-3, with a tentative D call TRBD2 (7 bases). The CDR3 has 16 amino acids. The V gene's germline CDR1 is SGHTA and CDR2 FQGNSA. V was pared by 5 bases and J by 1 base, with 16 bases between. The CDR3 DNA follows: TGTGCCAGCAGCACCCCTCGGGGGGCGGGCACAGATACGCAGTATTTT. Translated: CASSTPRGAGTDTQYF.

This rearrangement joins TRBV2 to TRBJ2-7; possibly TRBD1 for D (6 bases). Germline V gene lookup returns CDR1 SNHLY and CDR2 FYNNEI. V lost 5 bases to trimming and J lost 8 bases, with 10 bases between them. The CDR3 covers 11 residues. CDR3 loop: CASSLTGQQYV. CDR3 DNA sequence: TGTGCCAGCAGTTTGACAGGCCAGCAGTACGTC.